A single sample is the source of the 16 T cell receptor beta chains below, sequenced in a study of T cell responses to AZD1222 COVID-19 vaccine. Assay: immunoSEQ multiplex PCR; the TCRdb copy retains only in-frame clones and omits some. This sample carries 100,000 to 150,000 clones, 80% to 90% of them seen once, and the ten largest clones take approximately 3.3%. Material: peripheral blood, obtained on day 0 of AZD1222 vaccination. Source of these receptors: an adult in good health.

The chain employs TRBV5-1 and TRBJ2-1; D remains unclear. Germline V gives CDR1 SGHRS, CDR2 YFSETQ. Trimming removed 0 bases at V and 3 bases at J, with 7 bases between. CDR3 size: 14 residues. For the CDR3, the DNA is TGCGCCAGCAGCTTGGGAAGAATCTACAATGAGCAGTTCTTC. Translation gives CASSLGRIYNEQFF.

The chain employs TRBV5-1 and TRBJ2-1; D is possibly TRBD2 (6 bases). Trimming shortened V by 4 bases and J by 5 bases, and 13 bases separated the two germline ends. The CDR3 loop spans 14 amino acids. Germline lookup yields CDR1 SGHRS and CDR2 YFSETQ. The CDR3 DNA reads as TGCGCCAGCAGCCTGCGATGGGGGGACAATGAGCAGTTCTTC. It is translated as CASSLRWGDNEQFF. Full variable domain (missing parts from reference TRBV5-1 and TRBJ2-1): KAGVTQTPRYLIKTRGQQVTLSCSPISGHRSVSWYQQTPGQGLQFLFEYFSETQRNKGNFPGRFSGRQFSNSRSEMNVSTLELGDSALYLCASSLRWGDNEQFFGPGTRLTVL.

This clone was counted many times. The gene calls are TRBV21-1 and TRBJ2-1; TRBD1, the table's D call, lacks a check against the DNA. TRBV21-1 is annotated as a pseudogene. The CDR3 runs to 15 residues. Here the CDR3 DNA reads TGTGCCAGCAGCAAAGCGGGGCAGGCCGACAATGAGCAGTTCTTC. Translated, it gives CASSKAGQADNEQFF.

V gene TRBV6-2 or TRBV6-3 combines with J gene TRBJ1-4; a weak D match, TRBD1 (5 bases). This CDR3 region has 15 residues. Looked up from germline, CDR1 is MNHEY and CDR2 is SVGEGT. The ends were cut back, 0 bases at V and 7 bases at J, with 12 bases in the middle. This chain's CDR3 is CASSYSQGMVEKLFF. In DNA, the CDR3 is TGTGCCAGCAGTTACTCGCAGGGAATGGTTGAAAAACTGTTTTTT.

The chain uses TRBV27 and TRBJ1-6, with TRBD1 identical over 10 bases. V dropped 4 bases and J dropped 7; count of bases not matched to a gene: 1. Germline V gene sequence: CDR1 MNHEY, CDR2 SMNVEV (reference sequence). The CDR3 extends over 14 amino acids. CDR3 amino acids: CASSWTGGNSPLHF. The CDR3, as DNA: TGTGCCAGCAGTTGGACAGGGGGAAATTCACCCCTCCACTTT.

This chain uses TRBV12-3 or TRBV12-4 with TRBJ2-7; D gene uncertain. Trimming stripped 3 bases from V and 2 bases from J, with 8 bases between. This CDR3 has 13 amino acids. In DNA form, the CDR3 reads TGTGCCAGCAGTTTCGGCCGAACCTACGAGCAGTACTTC. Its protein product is CASSFGRTYEQYF.

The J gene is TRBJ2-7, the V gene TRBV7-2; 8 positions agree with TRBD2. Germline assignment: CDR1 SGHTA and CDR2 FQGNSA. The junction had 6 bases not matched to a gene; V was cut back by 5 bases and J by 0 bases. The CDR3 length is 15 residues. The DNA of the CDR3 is TGTGCCAGCAGCCCCAGCAGCGGGAGCTCCTACGAGCAGTACTTC. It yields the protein CASSPSSGSSYEQYF.

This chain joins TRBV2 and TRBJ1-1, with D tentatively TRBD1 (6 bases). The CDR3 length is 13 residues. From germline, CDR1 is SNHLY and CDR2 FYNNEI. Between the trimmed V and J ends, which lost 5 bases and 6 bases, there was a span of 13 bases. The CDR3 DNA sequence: TGTGCCAGCAGTTACACGGGGGGCCCTGAAGCTTTCTTT. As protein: CASSYTGGPEAFF.

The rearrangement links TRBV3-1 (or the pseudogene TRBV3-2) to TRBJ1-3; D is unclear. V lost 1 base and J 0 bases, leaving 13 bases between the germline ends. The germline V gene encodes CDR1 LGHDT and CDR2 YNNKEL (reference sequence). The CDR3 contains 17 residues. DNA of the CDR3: TGTGCCAGCAGCCAAGTGGTAGATGGTTCCTCTGGAAACACCATATATTTT. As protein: CASSQVVDGSSGNTIYF.

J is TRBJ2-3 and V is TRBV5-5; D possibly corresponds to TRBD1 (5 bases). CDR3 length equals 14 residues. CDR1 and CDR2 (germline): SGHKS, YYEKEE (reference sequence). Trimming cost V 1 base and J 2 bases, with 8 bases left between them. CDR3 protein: CASSLRGTTDTQYF. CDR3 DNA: TGTGCCAGCAGCTTGAGGGGTACCACAGATACGCAGTATTTT.

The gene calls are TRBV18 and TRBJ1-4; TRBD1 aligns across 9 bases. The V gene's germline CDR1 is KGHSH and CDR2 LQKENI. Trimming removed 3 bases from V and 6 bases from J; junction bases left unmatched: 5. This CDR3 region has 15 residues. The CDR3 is CASSPSGQGYEKLFF. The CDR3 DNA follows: TGTGCCAGCTCACCTTCGGGACAGGGTTATGAAAAACTGTTTTTT.

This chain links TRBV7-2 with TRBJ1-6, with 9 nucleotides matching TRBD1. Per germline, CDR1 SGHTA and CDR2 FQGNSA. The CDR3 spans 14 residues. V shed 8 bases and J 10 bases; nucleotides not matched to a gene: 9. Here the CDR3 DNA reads TGTGCCAGCGTACCCGGGACAGGGTACTCACCCCTCCACTTT. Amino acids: CASVPGTGYSPLHF.

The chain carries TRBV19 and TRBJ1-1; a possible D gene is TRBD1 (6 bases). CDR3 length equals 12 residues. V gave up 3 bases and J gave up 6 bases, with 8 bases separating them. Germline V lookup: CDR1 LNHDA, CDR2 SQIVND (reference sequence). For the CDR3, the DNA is TGTGCCAGTAGTATCGCAGGGGCTGAAGCTTTCTTT. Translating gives CASSIAGAEAFF.

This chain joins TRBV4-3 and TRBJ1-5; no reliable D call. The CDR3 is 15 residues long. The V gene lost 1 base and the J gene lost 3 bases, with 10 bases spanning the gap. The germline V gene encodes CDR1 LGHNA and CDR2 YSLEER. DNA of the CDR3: TGCGCCAGCAGCCAAGGGCCGGACCTCAATCAGCCCCAGCATTTT. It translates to CASSQGPDLNQPQHF.

The CDR3 spells CASSSLRGSYNEQFF. CDR3 nucleotide sequence: TGTGCCAGCAGCTCCCTAAGGGGCTCCTACAATGAGCAGTTCTTC. The genes are TRBV7-9 and TRBJ2-1; D perhaps matches TRBD1 (5 bases). The CDR3 consists of 15 residues. Per germline, CDR1 SEHNR and CDR2 FQNEAQ (reference sequence). V was pared by 4 bases and J by 0 bases, with 10 bases between.

The CDR3 spells CASRNSRDLNSPLHF. In DNA form, the CDR3 reads TGTGCCAGCCGGAATAGCCGGGACCTTAATTCACCCCTCCACTTT. V gene TRBV6-4 combines with J gene TRBJ1-6; a weak D match, TRBD1 (5 bases). Germline loops: CDR1 MRHNA, CDR2 SNTAGT. V dropped 8 bases and J dropped 6 bases, with 17 bases sitting between them. This CDR3 has 15 amino acids.